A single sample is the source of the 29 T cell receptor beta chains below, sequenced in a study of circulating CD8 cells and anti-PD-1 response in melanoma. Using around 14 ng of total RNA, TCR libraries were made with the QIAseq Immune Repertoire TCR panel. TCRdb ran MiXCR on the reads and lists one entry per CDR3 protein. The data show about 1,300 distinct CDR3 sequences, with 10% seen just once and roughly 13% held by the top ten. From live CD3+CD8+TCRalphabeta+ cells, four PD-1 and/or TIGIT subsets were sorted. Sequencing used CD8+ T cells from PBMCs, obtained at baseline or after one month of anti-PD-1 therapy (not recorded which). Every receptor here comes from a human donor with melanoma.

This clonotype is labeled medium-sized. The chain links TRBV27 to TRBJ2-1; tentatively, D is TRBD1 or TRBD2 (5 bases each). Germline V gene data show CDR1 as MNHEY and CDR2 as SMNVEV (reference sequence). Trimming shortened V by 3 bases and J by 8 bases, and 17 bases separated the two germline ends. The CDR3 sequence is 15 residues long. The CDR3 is CASSLGVMALDEQFF. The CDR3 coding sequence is TGTGCCAGCAGTTTGGGGGTAATGGCCCTGGATGAGCAGTTCTTC.

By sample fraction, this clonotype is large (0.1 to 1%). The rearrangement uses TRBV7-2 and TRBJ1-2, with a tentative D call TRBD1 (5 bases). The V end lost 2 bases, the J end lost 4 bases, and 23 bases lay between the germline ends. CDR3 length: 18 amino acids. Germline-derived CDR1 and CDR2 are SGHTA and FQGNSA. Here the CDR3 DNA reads TGTGCCAGCAGCTTATCATCGACGGGGGACTCCTTTTTCTATGGCTACACCTTC. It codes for CASSLSSTGDSFFYGYTF.

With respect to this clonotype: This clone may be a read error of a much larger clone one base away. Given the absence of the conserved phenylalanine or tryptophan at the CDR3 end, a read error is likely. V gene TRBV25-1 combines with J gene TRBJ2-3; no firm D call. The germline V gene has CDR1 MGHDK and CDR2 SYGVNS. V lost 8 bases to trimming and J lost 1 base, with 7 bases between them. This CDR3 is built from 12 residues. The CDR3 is CASGWGTDTQYS. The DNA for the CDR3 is TGTGCCAGCGGATGGGGCACAGATACGCAGTATTCT.

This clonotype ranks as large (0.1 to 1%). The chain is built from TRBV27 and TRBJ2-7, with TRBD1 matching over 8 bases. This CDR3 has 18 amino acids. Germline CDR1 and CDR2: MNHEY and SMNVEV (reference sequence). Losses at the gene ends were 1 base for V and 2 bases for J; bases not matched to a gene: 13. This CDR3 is CASSLWAGTGNQAYEQYF. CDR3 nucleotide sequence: TGTGCCAGCAGTTTATGGGCCGGGACAGGCAATCAAGCCTACGAGCAGTACTTC.

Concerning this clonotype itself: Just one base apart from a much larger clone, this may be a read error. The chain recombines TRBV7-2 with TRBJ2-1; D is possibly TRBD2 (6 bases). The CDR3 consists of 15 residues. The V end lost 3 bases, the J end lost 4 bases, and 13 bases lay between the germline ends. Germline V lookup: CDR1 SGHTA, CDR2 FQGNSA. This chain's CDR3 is CASSFGTCDYNEQFF. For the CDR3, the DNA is TGTGCCAGCAGCTTTGGGACTTGCGATTACAATGAGCAGTTCTTC.

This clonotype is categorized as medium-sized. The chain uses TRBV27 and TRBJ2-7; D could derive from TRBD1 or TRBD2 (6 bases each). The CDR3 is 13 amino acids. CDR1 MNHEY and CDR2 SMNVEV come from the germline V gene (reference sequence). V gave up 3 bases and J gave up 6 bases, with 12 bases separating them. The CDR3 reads CASSFGGGSEQYF. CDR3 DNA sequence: TGTGCCAGCAGTTTTGGAGGGGGAAGCGAGCAGTACTTC.

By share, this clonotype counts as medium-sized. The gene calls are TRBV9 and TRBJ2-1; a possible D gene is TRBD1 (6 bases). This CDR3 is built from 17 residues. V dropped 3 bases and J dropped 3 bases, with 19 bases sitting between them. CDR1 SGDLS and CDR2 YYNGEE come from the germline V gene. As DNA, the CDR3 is TGTGCCAGCAGCGGGGGTCCTCGGGGACAAGACTACAATGAGCAGTTCTTC. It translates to CASSGGPRGQDYNEQFF. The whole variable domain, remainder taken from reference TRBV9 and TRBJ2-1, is DSGVTQTPKHLITATGQRVTLRCSPRSGDLSVYWYQQSLDQGLQFLIQYYNGEERAKGNILERFSAQQFPDLHSELNLSSLELGDSALYFCASSGGPRGQDYNEQFFGPGTRLTVL.

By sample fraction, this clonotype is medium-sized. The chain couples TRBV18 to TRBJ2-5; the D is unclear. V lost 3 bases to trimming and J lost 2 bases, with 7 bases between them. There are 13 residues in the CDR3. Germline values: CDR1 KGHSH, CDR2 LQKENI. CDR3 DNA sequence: TGTGCCAGCTCACCGAACCTACAAGAGACCCAGTACTTC. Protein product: CASSPNLQETQYF.

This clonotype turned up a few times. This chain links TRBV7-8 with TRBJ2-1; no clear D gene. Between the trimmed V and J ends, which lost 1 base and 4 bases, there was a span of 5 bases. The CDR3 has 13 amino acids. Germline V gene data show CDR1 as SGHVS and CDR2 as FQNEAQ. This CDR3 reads CASSLVAYNEQFF. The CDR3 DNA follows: TGTGCCAGCAGCTTAGTGGCGTACAATGAGCAGTTCTTC.

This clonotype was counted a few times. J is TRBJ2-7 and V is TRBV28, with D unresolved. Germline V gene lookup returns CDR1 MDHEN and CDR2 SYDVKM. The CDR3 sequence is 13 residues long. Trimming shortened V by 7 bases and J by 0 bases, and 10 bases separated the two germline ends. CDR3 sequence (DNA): TGTGCCAGCACCGAGAGCCTCTCCTACGAGCAGTACTTC. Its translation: CASTESLSYEQYF.

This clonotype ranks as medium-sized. The CDR3 sequence: CASSQDTGTNYGYTF. CDR3 DNA: TGCGCCAGCAGCCAGGATACCGGGACGAACTATGGCTACACCTTC. The chain has TRBV4-3 and TRBJ1-2; tentative D call: TRBD1 (5 bases). With 3 bases removed from V and 2 bases from J, the gap between germline ends came to 13 bases. The CDR3 runs to 15 residues. Per germline, CDR1 LGHNA and CDR2 YSLEER.

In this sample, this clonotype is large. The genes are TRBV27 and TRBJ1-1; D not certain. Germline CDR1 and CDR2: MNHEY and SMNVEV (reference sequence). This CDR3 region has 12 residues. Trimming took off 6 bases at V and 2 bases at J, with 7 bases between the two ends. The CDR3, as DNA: TGTGCCAGCAGGGAAGATAACACTGAAGCTTTCTTT. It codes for CASREDNTEAFF.

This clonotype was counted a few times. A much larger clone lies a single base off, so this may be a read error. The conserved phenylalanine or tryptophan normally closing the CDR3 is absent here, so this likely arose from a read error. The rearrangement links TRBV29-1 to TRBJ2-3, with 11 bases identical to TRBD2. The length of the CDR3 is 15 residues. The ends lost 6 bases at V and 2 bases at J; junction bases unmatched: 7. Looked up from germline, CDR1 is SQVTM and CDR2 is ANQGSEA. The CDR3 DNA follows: TGCAGCGTCCCAGGACTAGCGGGCCTCACAGATACGCAGTATTCT. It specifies CSVPGLAGLTDTQYS.

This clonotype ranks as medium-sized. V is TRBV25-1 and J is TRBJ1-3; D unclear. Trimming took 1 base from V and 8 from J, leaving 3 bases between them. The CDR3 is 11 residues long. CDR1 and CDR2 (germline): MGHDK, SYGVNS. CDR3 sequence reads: CASSESYTIYF. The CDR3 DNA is TGTGCCAGCAGTGAATCATACACCATATATTTT.

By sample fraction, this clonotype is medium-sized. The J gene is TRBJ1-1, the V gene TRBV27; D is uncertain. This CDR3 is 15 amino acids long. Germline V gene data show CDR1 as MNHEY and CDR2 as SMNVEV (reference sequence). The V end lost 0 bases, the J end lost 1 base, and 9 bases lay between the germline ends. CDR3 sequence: CASSLSAGSNTEAFF. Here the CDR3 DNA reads TGTGCCAGCAGTTTATCAGCGGGGTCGAACACTGAAGCTTTCTTT.

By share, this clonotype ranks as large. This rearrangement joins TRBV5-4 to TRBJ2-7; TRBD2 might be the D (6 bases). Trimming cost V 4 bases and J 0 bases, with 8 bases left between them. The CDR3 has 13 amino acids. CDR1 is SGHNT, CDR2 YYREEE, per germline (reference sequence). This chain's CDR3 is CASSRRGSYEQYF. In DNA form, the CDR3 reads TGTGCCAGCAGCAGGCGGGGCTCCTACGAGCAGTACTTC. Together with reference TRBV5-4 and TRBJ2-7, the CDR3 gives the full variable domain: ETGVTQSPTHLIKTRGQQVTLRCSSQSGHNTVSWYQQALGQGPQFIFQYYREEENGRGNFPPRFSGLQFPNYSSELNVNALELDDSALYLCASSRRGSYEQYFGPGTRLTVT.

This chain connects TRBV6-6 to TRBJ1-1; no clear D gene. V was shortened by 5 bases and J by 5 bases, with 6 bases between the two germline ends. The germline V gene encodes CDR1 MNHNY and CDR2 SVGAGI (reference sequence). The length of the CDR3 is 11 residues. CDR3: CASSKATEAFF. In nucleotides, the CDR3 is TGTGCCAGCAGTAAGGCGACTGAAGCTTTCTTT.

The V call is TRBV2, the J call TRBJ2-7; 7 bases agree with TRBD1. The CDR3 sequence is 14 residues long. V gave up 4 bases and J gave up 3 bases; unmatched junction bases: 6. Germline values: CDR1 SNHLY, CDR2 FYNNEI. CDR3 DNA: TGTGCCAGCAGTGGGGACAGTCGCAACTACGAGCAGTACTTC. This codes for CASSGDSRNYEQYF. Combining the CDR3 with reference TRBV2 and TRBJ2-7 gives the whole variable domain EPEVTQTPSHQVTQMGQEVILRCVPISNHLYFYWYRQILGQKVEFLVSFYNNEISEKSEIFDDQFSVERPDGSNFTLKIRSTKLEDSAMYFCASSGDSRNYEQYFGPGTRLTVT.

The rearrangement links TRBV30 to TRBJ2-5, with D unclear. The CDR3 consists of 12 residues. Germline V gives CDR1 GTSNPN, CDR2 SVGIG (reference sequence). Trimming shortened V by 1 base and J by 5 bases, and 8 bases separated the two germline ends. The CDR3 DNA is TGTGCCTGGAGTGCAACGGACGAGACCCAGTACTTC. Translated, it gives CAWSATDETQYF.

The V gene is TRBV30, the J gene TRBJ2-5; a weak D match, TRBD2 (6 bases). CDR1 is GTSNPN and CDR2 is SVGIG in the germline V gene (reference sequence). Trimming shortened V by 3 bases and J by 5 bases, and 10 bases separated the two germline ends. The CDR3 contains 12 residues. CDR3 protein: CAWRREVETQYF. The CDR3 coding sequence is TGTGCCTGGAGAAGGGAGGTGGAGACCCAGTACTTC. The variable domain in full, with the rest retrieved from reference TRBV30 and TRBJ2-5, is SQTIHQWPATLVQPVGSPLSLECTVEGTSNPNLYWYRQAAGRGLQLLFYSVGIGQISSEVPQNLSASRPQDRQFILSSKKLLLSDSGFYLCAWRREVETQYFGPGTRLLVL.

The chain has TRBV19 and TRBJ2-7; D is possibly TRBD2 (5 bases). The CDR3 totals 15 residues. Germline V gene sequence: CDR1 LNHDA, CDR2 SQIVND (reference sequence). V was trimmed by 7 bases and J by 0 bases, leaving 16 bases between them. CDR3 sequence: CASTPSGSVSYEQYF. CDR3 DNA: TGTGCCAGTACCCCGAGCGGTTCAGTCTCCTACGAGCAGTACTTC.

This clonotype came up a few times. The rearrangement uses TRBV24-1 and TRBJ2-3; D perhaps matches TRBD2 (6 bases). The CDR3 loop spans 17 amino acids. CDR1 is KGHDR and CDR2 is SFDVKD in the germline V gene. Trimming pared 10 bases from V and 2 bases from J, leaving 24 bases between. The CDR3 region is CATAPGGARPITDTQYF. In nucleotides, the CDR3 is TGTGCCACAGCCCCCGGCGGGGCCCGACCTATCACAGATACGCAGTATTTT.

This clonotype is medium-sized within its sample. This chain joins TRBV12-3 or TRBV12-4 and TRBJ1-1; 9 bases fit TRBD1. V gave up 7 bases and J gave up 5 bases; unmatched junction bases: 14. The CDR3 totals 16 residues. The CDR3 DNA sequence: TGTGCCAGCACCCCCGGGACAGGGAGTTTAAGGACTGAAGCTTTCTTT. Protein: CASTPGTGSLRTEAFF.

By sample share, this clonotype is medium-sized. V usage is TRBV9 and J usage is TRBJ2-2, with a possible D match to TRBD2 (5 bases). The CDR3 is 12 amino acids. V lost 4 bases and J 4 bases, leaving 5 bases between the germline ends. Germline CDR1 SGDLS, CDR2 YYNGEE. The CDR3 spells CASSLATGELFF. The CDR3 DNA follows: TGTGCCAGCAGCCTAGCCACCGGGGAGCTGTTTTTT. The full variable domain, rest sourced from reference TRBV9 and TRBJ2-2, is DSGVTQTPKHLITATGQRVTLRCSPRSGDLSVYWYQQSLDQGLQFLIQYYNGEERAKGNILERFSAQQFPDLHSELNLSSLELGDSALYFCASSLATGELFFGEGSRLTVL.

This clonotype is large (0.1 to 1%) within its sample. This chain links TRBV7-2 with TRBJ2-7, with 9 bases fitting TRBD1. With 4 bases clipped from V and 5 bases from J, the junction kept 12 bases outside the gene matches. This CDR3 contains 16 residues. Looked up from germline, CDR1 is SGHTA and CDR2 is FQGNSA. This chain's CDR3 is CASSSFYGTGLHEQYF. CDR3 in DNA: TGTGCCAGCAGCTCCTTTTACGGGACAGGGCTCCACGAGCAGTACTTC.

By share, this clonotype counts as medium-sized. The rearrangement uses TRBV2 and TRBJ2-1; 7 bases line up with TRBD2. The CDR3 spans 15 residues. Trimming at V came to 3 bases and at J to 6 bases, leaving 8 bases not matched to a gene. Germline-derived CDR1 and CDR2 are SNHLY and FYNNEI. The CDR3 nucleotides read TGTGCCAGCAGTGATAGGGACTGGGGGGGCAATGAGCAGTTCTTC. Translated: CASSDRDWGGNEQFF. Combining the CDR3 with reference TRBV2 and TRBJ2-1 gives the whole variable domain EPEVTQTPSHQVTQMGQEVILRCVPISNHLYFYWYRQILGQKVEFLVSFYNNEISEKSEIFDDQFSVERPDGSNFTLKIRSTKLEDSAMYFCASSDRDWGGNEQFFGPGTRLTVL.

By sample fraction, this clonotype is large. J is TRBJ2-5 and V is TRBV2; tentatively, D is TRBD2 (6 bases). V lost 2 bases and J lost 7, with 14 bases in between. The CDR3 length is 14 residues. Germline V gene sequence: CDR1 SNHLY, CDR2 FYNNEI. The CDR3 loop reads CASSEPSDVRTQYF. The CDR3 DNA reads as TGTGCCAGCAGTGAACCTAGCGACGTCCGGACCCAGTACTTC.

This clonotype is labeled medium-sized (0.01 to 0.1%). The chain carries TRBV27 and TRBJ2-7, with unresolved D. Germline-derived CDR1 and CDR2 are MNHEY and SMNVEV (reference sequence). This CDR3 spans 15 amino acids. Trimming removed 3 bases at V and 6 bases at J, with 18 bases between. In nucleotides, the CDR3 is TGTGCCAGCAGTTTGAGTCCCATTTTAGGGTCCGAGCAGTACTTC. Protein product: CASSLSPILGSEQYF.

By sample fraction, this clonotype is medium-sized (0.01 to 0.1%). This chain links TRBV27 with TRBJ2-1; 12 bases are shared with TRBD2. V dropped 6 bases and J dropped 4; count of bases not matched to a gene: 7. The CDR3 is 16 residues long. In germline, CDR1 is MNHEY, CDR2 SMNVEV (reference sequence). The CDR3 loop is CASRDLLAGGYNEQFF. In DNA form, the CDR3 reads TGTGCCAGCAGGGACCTCCTAGCGGGGGGGTACAATGAGCAGTTCTTC.